The present T cell receptor beta chain was sequenced within a study of cytomegalovirus exposure and HLA in healthy donors. General study points: The CMV antigen specificity of a few CMV-associated chains was confirmed through in vitro analysis.

The PCR used 60 Vbeta and 13 Jbeta primers. TCRdb's table, derived via immunoSEQ multiplex PCR, lists solely in-frame clones and lacks some. The data show around 64,000 clones, roughly 88% seen once. Germline V lookup: CDR1 LNHDA, CDR2 SQIVND (reference sequence). The CDR3 is made up of 14 amino acids. V lost 5 bases, J lost 1 base, and 3 bases stayed unmatched. Turning to this clone: The antigen is undetermined.

The J gene is TRBJ2-7, the V gene TRBV19; 9 bases map to TRBD1. The source of this sequence is a woman in her 30s in good health and CMV-seronegative. The sample was PBMCs. The DNA of the CDR3 is TGTGCCAGTAGTGCCGGGACAGGGTCCTACGAGCAGTACTTC. As protein: CASSAGTGSYEQYF. Variable domain in full (rest from reference TRBV19 and TRBJ2-7): DGGITQSPKYLFRKEGQNVTLSCEQNLNHDAMYWYRQDPGQGLRLIYYSQIVNDFQKGDIAEGYSVSREKKESFPLTVTSAQKNPTAFYLCASSAGTGSYEQYFGPGTRLTVT.